These T cell receptor beta chains were read from a single sample in a study of cytomegalovirus exposure and HLA in healthy donors. Sequencing used immunoSEQ multiplex PCR; TCRdb keeps in-frame clones, though not all of them. The sample shows approximately 110,000 clones, 74% of them seen only once. The sequenced sample was PBMCs. All receptors derive from a man in his forties or fifties in good health and CMV-seropositive. Both conserved end residues are part of each CDR3. The D gene is left open where the match is weak. Expanded clones get a size class; other rows say once, few or many, or leave the size out.

d_gene	v_gene	j_gene	abundance	CDR3nt	CDR3aa
NA	TRBV2	TRBJ2-7	NA	TGTGCCAGCAGTGGACAGTTCTACGAGCAGTACTTC	CASSGQFYEQYF
TRBD2	TRBV5-6	TRBJ2-1	once	TGTGCCAGCAGCCCACTAGCGGGAGGGCCCAGCTCCTACAATGAGCAGTTCTTC	CASSPLAGGPSSYNEQFF
NA	TRBV19	TRBJ1-1	NA	TGTGCCAGTAGTATAAGTGGGGGGAGAGGCACTGAAGCTTTCTTT	CASSISGGRGTEAFF
TRBD1	TRBV2	TRBJ1-5	NA	TGTGCCAGCAGTTCTGACAGGGCGCCCCAGCATTTT	CASSSDRAPQHF
NA	TRBV5-1	TRBJ1-4	NA	TGCGCCAGCAGCCCGGGGGGGATGGGTAATGGAAAACTGTTTTTT	CASSPGGMGNGKLFF
TRBD1	TRBV19	TRBJ2-4	few	TGTGCCAGTAGTTTTGGGGACAGTAACATTCAGTACTTC	CASSFGDSNIQYF
TRBD1	TRBV5-1	TRBJ1-2	NA	TGCGCCAGCAGCTTGGGCAGGGGGCTCGGCTACACCTTC	CASSLGRGLGYTF
TRBD1	TRBV12-5	TRBJ2-5	once	TGTGCTAGTGGTTTGGTACGGGACAGTGTACAGACCCAGTACTTC	CASGLVRDSVQTQYF
TRBD1	TRBV19	TRBJ2-6	NA	TGTGCCAGTTCTACCGGGACAGCTTACTCTGGGGCCAACGTCCTGACTTTC	CASSTGTAYSGANVLTF
TRBD1	TRBV2	TRBJ1-2	once	TGTGCCAGCATTCACCGGGGGACAGGGGGCGATTCGGGCCTTGGCTACACCTTC	CASIHRGTGGDSGLGYTF
TRBD2	TRBV10-2	TRBJ2-7	NA	TGCGCCAGCAGTGAGACTAGCGGGAGCTACGAGCAGTACTTC	CASSETSGSYEQYF
TRBD2	TRBV7-3	TRBJ2-1	NA	TGTGCCAGCAGCTCCACTAGCGGGAGAAGCAATGAGCAGTTCTTC	CASSSTSGRSNEQFF
TRBD1	TRBV11-2	TRBJ2-2	NA	TGTGCCAGCAGCCGCCGGGACAGGGAAATGACCGGGGAGCTGTTTTTT	CASSRRDREMTGELFF
NA	TRBV5-6	TRBJ1-5	NA	TGTGCCAGCAGCTTAGGAGGGGCCTCCAATCAGCCCCAGCATTTT	CASSLGGASNQPQHF
NA	TRBV23-1	TRBJ2-3	NA	TGCGCCAGCAGACCTATATCAGATACGCAGTATTTT	CASRPISDTQYF
NA	TRBV9	TRBJ2-1	NA	TGTGCCAGCAGCTTGGGGGGTTGGTCCTACAATGAGCAGTTCTTC	CASSLGGWSYNEQFF
NA	TRBV5-1	TRBJ2-3	few	TGCGCCAGCAGCTTGAAAGTACAGGACACAGATACGCAGTATTTT	CASSLKVQDTDTQYF
TRBD1	TRBV4-1	TRBJ2-7	once	TGCGCCAGCAGCCCGTATGGACAGGCGTCCTACGAGCAGTACTTC	CASSPYGQASYEQYF
NA	TRBV7-8	TRBJ2-1	NA	TGTGCCAGCAGCTTAATGCTAGCGAACTACAATGAGCAGTTCTTC	CASSLMLANYNEQFF
NA	TRBV19	TRBJ2-1	NA	TGTGCCAGTAGTATAAGAACTTCCTCCTACAATGAGCAGTTCTTC	CASSIRTSSYNEQFF
TRBD2	TRBV5-4	TRBJ2-3	few	TGTGCCAGCAGCGCTGGACTAGCGGGAACCACAGATACGCAGTATTTT	CASSAGLAGTTDTQYF
TRBD1	TRBV6-5	TRBJ1-4	NA	TGTGCCAGCGAGGGTGGGACAGGGGGACGTGAAAAACTGTTTTTT	CASEGGTGGREKLFF
TRBD2	TRBV6-6	TRBJ2-5	few	TGTGCCAGCAGCCCGGGGGGGGGCGGGCTGGAGACCCAGTACTTC	CASSPGGGGLETQYF
TRBD2	TRBV10-1	TRBJ2-2	few	TGCGCCAGCAGTGAGCCGGGAGGCACCGGGGAGCTGTTTTTT	CASSEPGGTGELFF
NA	TRBV4-2	TRBJ2-7	NA	TGTGCCAGCAGCCCACTTTGGACTAAGCGGGCTTCTTCCTCCTACGAGCAGTACTTC	CASSPLWTKRASSSYEQYF
NA	TRBV19	TRBJ1-2	NA	TGTGCCAGTAGTAGCGTTAACTATGGCTACACCTTC	CASSSVNYGYTF
TRBD1	TRBV5-1	TRBJ1-1	NA	TGCGCCAGCAGCTCGGACAGGGGGTCGGGCACTGAAGCTTTCTTT	CASSSDRGSGTEAFF
NA	TRBV29-1	TRBJ2-5	few	TGCAGCGTTGAACCCCTCATTAGAGAGACCCAGTACTTC	CSVEPLIRETQYF
TRBD2	TRBV5-4	TRBJ2-2	NA	TGTGCCAGCAGCGCCGCCGGGACTAGCGGGGGAGGAAACACCGGGGAGCTGTTTTTT	CASSAAGTSGGGNTGELFF
NA	TRBV30	TRBJ1-5	NA	TGTGCCTGGGGTACAGGGCGATTCCAGCCCCAGCATTTT	CAWGTGRFQPQHF
NA	TRBV11-2	TRBJ1-2	NA	TGTGCCAGCAGCCCCGACGGGTTAGCTAACTATGGCTACACCTTC	CASSPDGLANYGYTF
TRBD2	TRBV11-2	TRBJ2-7	NA	TGTGCCAGCAGCTTATATATCTGGCGGGGGGGCAACGAGCAGTACTTC	CASSLYIWRGGNEQYF
NA	TRBV6-1	TRBJ1-4	NA	TGTGCCAGCAGTGAAAGCTGGGCCTTTGAAAAACTGTTTTTT	CASSESWAFEKLFF
TRBD2	TRBV7-6	TRBJ2-3	NA	TGTGCCAGCAGCTCGCTAGCGGGAGGTTTGGATACGCAGTATTTT	CASSSLAGGLDTQYF
NA	TRBV9	TRBJ1-1	NA	TGTGCCAGCAGCGTTGCGGGGGAGGACACTGAAGCTTTCTTT	CASSVAGEDTEAFF
TRBD1	TRBV7-2	TRBJ1-2	NA	TGTGCCAGCAGCTTAGGCGGACAGGGAAACTATGGCTACACCTTC	CASSLGGQGNYGYTF
NA	TRBV30	TRBJ1-5	once	TGTGCCTTCGGCCGGGGAGGACAGCCCCAGCATTTT	CAFGRGGQPQHF
TRBD1	TRBV6-4	TRBJ2-7	NA	TGTGCCAGCAGAGTGGGACAGGGAGGCTACGAGCAGTACTTC	CASRVGQGGYEQYF
NA	TRBV9	TRBJ2-1	few	TGTGCCAGCAGCGTAGGTCTGACAGGCCAGTACAATGAGCAGTTCTTC	CASSVGLTGQYNEQFF
TRBD1	TRBV6-6	TRBJ1-4	many	TGTGCCAGCAGGGACAGGGGTGGGACTAATGAAAAACTGTTTTTT	CASRDRGGTNEKLFF
NA	TRBV10-3	TRBJ1-1	NA	TGTGCCATCAGTCCTGCCGGGGGGAACACTGAAGCTTTCTTT	CAISPAGGNTEAFF
TRBD1	TRBV6-1	TRBJ2-1	NA	TGTGCCAGCACCCTGACAGGGTCCTACAATGAGCAGTTCTTC	CASTLTGSYNEQFF
NA	TRBV19	TRBJ2-1	NA	TGTGCCAGTAGTGAGACTAGGGGCGGTGAGCAGTTCTTC	CASSETRGGEQFF
NA	TRBV27	TRBJ2-5	NA	TGTGCCAGCAGTTCGGCCGGGGTCGGTCAGGAGACCCAGTACTTC	CASSSAGVGQETQYF
NA	TRBV6-6	TRBJ1-1	NA	TGTGCCAGCAGTCAGGCCAGAAACACTGAAGCTTTCTTT	CASSQARNTEAFF
NA	TRBV4-1	TRBJ1-1	NA	TGCGCCAGCAGCCAAGATCCTGGCATGAACACTGAAGCTTTCTTT	CASSQDPGMNTEAFF
NA	TRBV21-1	TRBJ1-1	NA	TGTGCCAGCAGCAAAGAAGGCAGGGTGAACACTGAAGCTTTCTTT	CASSKEGRVNTEAFF
TRBD1	TRBV7-3	TRBJ2-3	NA	TGTGCCAGCAGCTTACAGGGGGCAGGAGATACGCAGTATTTT	CASSLQGAGDTQYF
NA	TRBV15	TRBJ1-6	NA	TGTGCCACCAGCAGAGATAGGGCACGAGGGAATTCACCCCTCCACTTT	CATSRDRARGNSPLHF
NA	TRBV29-1	TRBJ2-7	NA	TGCAGCGTTGCTGACCTGGACATCTCCTACGAGCAGTACTTC	CSVADLDISYEQYF
NA	TRBV9	TRBJ2-7	NA	TGTGCCAGCAGCCCACGACACAATACCTACGAGCAGTACTTC	CASSPRHNTYEQYF
TRBD2	TRBV5-1	TRBJ2-1	NA	TGCGCCAGCAGCTCTAGCGGGAGTATGGATGAGCAGTTCTTC	CASSSSGSMDEQFF
NA	TRBV25-1	TRBJ2-7	NA	TGTGCCAGCACGGGGTCAGGTGGATCCTACGAGCAGTACTTC	CASTGSGGSYEQYF